This TCR beta chain was captured by sequencing in a study of blood T cell repertoires in COVID-19. V lost 2 bases and J lost 4, with 16 bases in between. Germline lookup yields CDR1 MNHEY and CDR2 SVGAGI. The CDR3 sequence is 16 residues long. The repertoire was sequenced with immunoSEQ multiplex PCR; TCRdb's copy has only in-frame clones and lacks some. The sample lists about 250,000 clones; approximately 84% were seen once. Sequenced material: PBMCs or T cells enriched from blood (not recorded which). V usage is TRBV6-5 and J usage is TRBJ2-3; D possibly corresponds to TRBD2 (6 bases). The clonotype originates from a man aged 18 to 35 who had recovered from COVID-19. CDR3: CASSYTVGGSADTQYF. The CDR3 DNA is TGTGCCAGCAGTTACACGGTCGGGGGATCGGCAGATACGCAGTATTTT.